This T cell receptor beta chain was obtained from a study of T-cell reconstitution after alpha-beta-depleted transplantation in children. Study results and limitations: Several hundred graft clones that had expanded were reportedly the source of alpha-beta T cells about two months after transplant. Recipient T cells and thymic progenitors that survived were the source of the high TCRbeta diversity seen at day 60 in some patients. When one year had passed after transplant, most T-cell counts and diversity came from newly produced T cells.

Points on this clonotype: Its target is not known.

Library preparation (for TCRbeta) was performed with unique molecular identifiers. TCRdb fed the PCR reads into MiXCR, producing one record per CDR3 protein. The data show 250,000 to 400,000 distinct CDR3 sequences, roughly 21% seen once. CDR3 length: 17 residues. Germline loops: CDR1 SEHNR, CDR2 FQNEAQ (reference sequence). The germline V and J ends were trimmed by 0 bases and 2 bases, with 16 bases remaining between them. The material sequenced was PBMCs, mostly from graft donor cells, taken 180 days after TCRalphabeta/CD19-depleted stem cell transplant. This receptor was identified in a male patient aged 5 to 17 who had a stem cell transplant for acute lymphoblastic leukemia, so the T cells may come from the graft donor. The J gene is TRBJ1-2, the V gene TRBV7-9; D might be TRBD1 (6 bases). CDR3 in amino acids: CASSLAKSTGPNYGYTF. CDR3 DNA: TGTGCCAGCAGCTTAGCGAAAAGTACAGGGCCAAACTATGGCTACACCTTC. The full variable domain, with the rest looked up from reference TRBV7-9 and TRBJ1-2, is DTGVSQNPRHKITKRGQNVTFRCDPISEHNRLYWYRQTLGQGPEFLTYFQNEAQLEKSRLLSDRFSAERPKGSFSTLEIQRTEQGDSAMYLCASSLAKSTGPNYGYTFGSGTRLTVV.